These 9 T cell receptor beta chains share one sample of origin, sequenced in a study of cytomegalovirus exposure and HLA in healthy donors. PCR involved 60 Vbeta and 13 Jbeta primers. Profiling relied on immunoSEQ multiplex PCR, and the TCRdb table lists in-frame clones only, not all of them. Altogether 150,000 or so clones are present, nearly 70% being singletons, with the ten largest covering 8% to 13%. Sequenced material: PBMCs. These receptors were collected from a man between 25 and 39 years old in good health and CMV-seropositive.

This rearrangement joins TRBV2 to TRBJ2-3; possibly TRBD1 for D (5 bases). V lost 7 bases, J lost 2 bases, and 13 bases lay in between. The CDR3 spans 14 residues. Germline V gene data show CDR1 as SNHLY and CDR2 as FYNNEI. CDR3 nucleotides: TGTGCCAGCACCCTTGGGGCTTACACAGATACGCAGTATTTT. It yields the protein CASTLGAYTDTQYF.

This clone was detected a few times. The rearrangement links TRBV10-1 to TRBJ1-2, with D possibly being TRBD1 (6 bases). Between the trimmed V and J ends, which lost 5 bases and 7 bases, there was a span of 17 bases. Germline V CDR1 and CDR2: WNHNN, SYGVQD (reference sequence). The CDR3 is 14 amino acids. The CDR3 loop is CASSQFDRTAGYTF. In nucleotides, the CDR3 is TGCGCCAGCAGTCAGTTTGACAGGACTGCTGGCTACACCTTC.

V gene TRBV7-9 combines with J gene TRBJ2-1; D may be TRBD1 (6 bases). Trimming cost V 0 bases and J 7 bases, with 13 bases left between them. This CDR3 spans 15 amino acids. Germline values: CDR1 SEHNR, CDR2 FQNEAQ (reference sequence). The CDR3 DNA reads TGTGCCAGCAGCTTAGCCACAGGGATTCGGAATGAGCAGTTCTTC. It encodes CASSLATGIRNEQFF.

This chain links TRBV7-2 with TRBJ2-5; tentative D call: TRBD2 (5 bases). This CDR3 has 14 residues. Germline CDR1 SGHTA, CDR2 FQGNSA. The ends were cut back, 2 bases at V and 2 bases at J, with 9 bases in the middle. The DNA of the CDR3 is TGTGCCAGCAGCTTAACTCCGGGGCAAGAGACCCAGTACTTC. It translates to CASSLTPGQETQYF.

The DNA of the CDR3 is TGTGCCAGCTCACCACCGAAGGCGGGGGGTCCCTACGAGCAGTACTTC. Translated, it gives CASSPPKAGGPYEQYF. The chain combines TRBV18 with TRBJ2-7; 8 bases are a match to TRBD2. The CDR3 length is 16 residues. CDR1 is KGHSH, CDR2 LQKENI, per germline. V shed 0 bases, J shed 2 bases, and the junction held 6 bases outside the gene matches.

Regarding this clone: Other DNA sequences in this sample translate to the same CDR3. V and J are TRBV5-1 and TRBJ1-1; 9 bases map to TRBD1. V shed 0 bases, J shed 4 bases, and the junction held 1 base outside the gene matches. This CDR3 comprises 14 residues. Germline V lookup: CDR1 SGHRS, CDR2 YFSETQ. The CDR3 region has the DNA TGCGCCAGCAGCTTGGAGGACAGGGGCACTGAAGCTTTCTTT. Its translation is CASSLEDRGTEAFF.

This clone showed up just a few times. The rearrangement joins TRBV4-1 to TRBJ2-3; D might be TRBD1 (6 bases). The CDR3 is made up of 17 amino acids. Trimming removed 2 bases from V and 6 bases from J, with 21 bases in between. Per germline, CDR1 MGHRA and CDR2 YSYEKL. The CDR3 nucleotides read TGCGCCAGCAGCCAATCGGAGGACAGCCTCTTTCCGGATACGCAGTATTTT. Protein sequence: CASSQSEDSLFPDTQYF.

This clone was counted a single time. One end of the junction is discordant with germline, which a read error may explain. The J gene is TRBJ2-5, the V gene TRBV7-7, with 8 nucleotides matching TRBD1. CDR3 size: 15 residues. Germline V lookup: CDR1 SSHAT, CDR2 FNYEAQ (reference sequence). The CDR3 is CASSVGTGLQETQYF. In DNA form, the CDR3 reads TGTGCTAGCAGCGTGGGGACAGGCCTCCAAGAGACCCAGTACTTC.

This clone was found a few times. V and J are TRBV27 and TRBJ1-2, with 10 bases identical to TRBD1. There are 15 residues in the CDR3. The V segment lost 0 bases and the J segment 6 bases; nucleotides outside the gene matches: 4. Germline lookup yields CDR1 MNHEY and CDR2 SMNVEV (reference sequence). The CDR3 here is CASSLSDRGFNGYTF. CDR3 DNA: TGTGCCAGCAGTTTATCGGACAGGGGGTTTAATGGCTACACCTTC.